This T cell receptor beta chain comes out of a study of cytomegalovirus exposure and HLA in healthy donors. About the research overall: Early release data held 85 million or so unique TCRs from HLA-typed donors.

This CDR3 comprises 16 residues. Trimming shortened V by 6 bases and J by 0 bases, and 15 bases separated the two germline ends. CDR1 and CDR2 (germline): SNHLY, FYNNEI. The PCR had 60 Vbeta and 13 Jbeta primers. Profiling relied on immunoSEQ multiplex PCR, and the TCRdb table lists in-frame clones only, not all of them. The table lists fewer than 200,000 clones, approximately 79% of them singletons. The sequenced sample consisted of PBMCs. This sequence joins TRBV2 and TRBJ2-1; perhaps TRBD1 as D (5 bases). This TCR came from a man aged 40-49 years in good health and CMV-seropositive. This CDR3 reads CASSARGTRSYNEQFF. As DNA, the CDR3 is TGTGCCAGCAGCGCAAGGGGCACTCGCTCCTACAATGAGCAGTTCTTC.